This T cell receptor (beta chain) appears in the sequencing data of a study of post-analysis software for immune sequencing data. Per germline, CDR1 MNHEY and CDR2 SMNVEV (reference sequence). The length of the CDR3 is 13 residues. V shed 7 bases and J shed 6 bases, with 13 bases lying between them. Remarks on this clonotype: Its antigen is unknown.

Built from TCR beta cDNA, the libraries had unique molecular identifiers in them. Via MiXCR, TCRdb re-called the PCR reads, giving one row per CDR3 protein. The sample records over 700,000 distinct CDR3 sequences, approximately 30% being singletons. Points from the study as a whole: TRBV segments more frequent in patients than in controls numbered several and included TRBV5-6, TRBV5-1 and TRBV20-1.

The J gene is TRBJ2-1, the V gene TRBV27; TRBD2 might be the D (6 bases). Material for sequencing was blood. The source is a girl aged 5 to 17 with multiple sclerosis. CDR3 loop: CASKKLAPNEQFF. CDR3 coding DNA: TGTGCCAGCAAGAAGCTAGCGCCCAATGAGCAGTTCTTC.